The 15 T cell receptor beta chains reported below all come from one sample, sequenced in a study of cytomegalovirus exposure and HLA in healthy donors. This PCR relied on a set of 60 Vbeta primers and 13 Jbeta primers. This table comes from immunoSEQ multiplex PCR, and its TCRdb copy is limited to in-frame clones, with some not included. The table lists about 95,000 clones, under 85% of them singletons, with over 4% in the top ten. Sequenced: PBMCs. These receptors all come from a woman in her thirties or forties in good health and CMV-seropositive.

Only a few counts were recorded for this clone. The J gene is TRBJ1-1, the V gene TRBV5-1; possibly TRBD1 for D (5 bases). The CDR3 extends over 16 amino acids. V lost 3 bases and J 2 bases, leaving 17 bases between the germline ends. The V gene's germline CDR1 is SGHRS and CDR2 YFSETQ. CDR3 in DNA: TGCGCCAGCAGCTCCGGGCTGGGGCAGCGCAACACTGAAGCTTTCTTT. Its protein product is CASSSGLGQRNTEAFF.

V and J are TRBV2 and TRBJ1-1; D possibly corresponds to TRBD1 (6 bases). The CDR3 sequence is 14 residues long. The V end lost 6 bases, the J end lost 6 bases, and 17 bases lay between the germline ends. The germline gives CDR1 SNHLY, CDR2 FYNNEI. In nucleotides, the CDR3 is TGTGCCAGCAGGGGTACAGGGTTAGGGCCTGAAGCTTTCTTT. Residues: CASRGTGLGPEAFF.

V and J are TRBV28 and TRBJ1-2, with 9 positions matching TRBD1. In germline, CDR1 is MDHEN, CDR2 SYDVKM. Trimming at V came to 6 bases and at J to 5 bases, leaving 10 bases not matched to a gene. The CDR3 contains 15 residues. The CDR3 protein is CASRTGGKAWYGYTF. CDR3 nucleotide sequence: TGTGCCAGCAGGACAGGGGGTAAGGCCTGGTATGGCTACACCTTC.

There are a few counts of this clone. This chain uses TRBV30 with TRBJ1-1; a weak D match, TRBD1 (6 bases). Trimming pared 2 bases from V and 1 base from J, leaving 17 bases between. In germline, CDR1 is GTSNPN, CDR2 SVGIG (reference sequence). The CDR3 runs to 16 residues. This CDR3 is CAWSSPGGRANTEAFF. In DNA form, the CDR3 reads TGTGCCTGGAGTTCCCCCGGGGGGCGGGCGAACACTGAAGCTTTCTTT. Complete variable domain (other parts from reference TRBV30 and TRBJ1-1): SQTIHQWPATLVQPVGSPLSLECTVEGTSNPNLYWYRQAAGRGLQLLFYSVGIGQISSEVPQNLSASRPQDRQFILSSKKLLLSDSGFYLCAWSSPGGRANTEAFFGQGTRLTVV.

This clone was counted a single time. V and J are TRBV6-5 and TRBJ2-1, with D maybe TRBD1 (5 bases). The germline V and J ends were trimmed by 5 bases and 9 bases, with 8 bases remaining between them. The length of the CDR3 is 11 residues. Germline V CDR1 and CDR2: MNHEY, SVGAGI. The CDR3, as DNA: TGTGCCAGCAGTGTGGGGCTTGAGCAGTTCTTC. This encodes CASSVGLEQFF.

The CDR3 DNA reads as TGCGCCAGCAGCCCCCCTTACGGAGCGGGAGTGTCTTTCGGCACAGATACGCAGTATTTT. Protein: CASSPPYGAGVSFGTDTQYF. This chain connects TRBV5-1 to TRBJ2-3; 8 bases are a match to TRBD2. With V trimmed by 4 bases and J by 1 base, 20 bases remained unmatched. Germline V CDR1 and CDR2: SGHRS, YFSETQ. The CDR3 extends over 20 amino acids.

V usage is TRBV20-1 and J usage is TRBJ1-2; the D is unclear. The germline gives CDR1 DFQATT, CDR2 SNEGSKA (reference sequence). The CDR3 contains 11 residues. The V end was cut by 4 bases, the J end by 3 bases, with 6 bases between. This CDR3 is CSAKIDYGYTF. The DNA of the CDR3 is TGCAGTGCTAAGATAGACTATGGCTACACCTTC.

The genes are TRBV9 and TRBJ2-1; 8 nucleotides align to TRBD2. J was trimmed by 2 bases and V by 2 bases; bases with no gene match: 9. Germline-derived CDR1 and CDR2 are SGDLS and YYNGEE. CDR3 length: 17 amino acids. This chain's CDR3 is CASSVVSGTRPYNEQFF. For the CDR3, the DNA is TGTGCCAGCAGCGTCGTCTCCGGGACTAGACCCTACAATGAGCAGTTCTTC.

The rearrangement links TRBV6-5 to TRBJ2-1, with D possibly matching TRBD1 (6 bases). The CDR3 consists of 16 residues. V dropped 4 bases and J dropped 6 bases, with 19 bases sitting between them. Per the germline V gene, CDR1 is MNHEY and CDR2 is SVGAGI. The CDR3, as DNA: TGTGCCAGCAGTTCCCTCCGGACAGCATATACCAATGAGCAGTTCTTC. Its protein product is CASSSLRTAYTNEQFF.

The chain employs TRBV5-1 and TRBJ1-2; 9 bases are shared with TRBD1. The V gene end was trimmed by 4 bases and the J gene end by 2 bases; junction bases not matched to a gene: 3. Germline V gives CDR1 SGHRS, CDR2 YFSETQ. The CDR3 covers 14 residues. Written as DNA, the CDR3 is TGCGCCAGCAGCGGGACAGGGCTAAACTATGGCTACACCTTC. Translating it yields CASSGTGLNYGYTF.

The V gene is TRBV7-2, the J gene TRBJ1-2; D is uncertain. Trimming took 2 bases from V and 8 from J, leaving 24 bases between them. The CDR3 is 17 residues long. CDR1 is SGHTA, CDR2 FQGNSA, per germline. The CDR3 is CASSLNAIGRPGLGYTF. As DNA, the CDR3 is TGTGCCAGCAGCTTAAATGCGATCGGGCGCCCGGGATTAGGCTACACCTTC. The whole variable domain, remainder taken from reference TRBV7-2 and TRBJ1-2, is GAGVSQSPSNKVTEKGKDVELRCDPISGHTALYWYRQSLGQGLEFLIYFQGNSAPDKSGLPSDRFSAERTGGSVSTLTIQRTQQEDSAVYLCASSLNAIGRPGLGYTFGSGTRLTVV.

The chain employs TRBV4-1 and TRBJ1-1, with 9 bases lining up with TRBD1. Germline V CDR1 and CDR2: MGHRA, YSYEKL. The V segment lost 5 bases and the J segment 1 base; nucleotides outside the gene matches: 5. The CDR3 has 15 amino acids. The CDR3 nucleotides are TGCGCCAGCAGCGGACAGGGGCTCGAGAACACTGAAGCTTTCTTT. Protein sequence: CASSGQGLENTEAFF.

The chain links TRBV5-1 to TRBJ2-1; 13 nucleotides line up with TRBD2. The CDR3 is made up of 16 amino acids. Germline CDR1 reads SGHRS; CDR2 reads YFSETQ. V trimming: 5 bases; J trimming: 7 bases; junction bases outside the gene matches: 9. The DNA of the CDR3 is TGCGCCAGCAGATCTAACGGACTAGCGGGAGCAAATGAGCAGTTCTTC. This gives the protein CASRSNGLAGANEQFF. The whole variable domain, remainder taken from reference TRBV5-1 and TRBJ2-1, is KAGVTQTPRYLIKTRGQQVTLSCSPISGHRSVSWYQQTPGQGLQFLFEYFSETQRNKGNFPGRFSGRQFSNSRSEMNVSTLELGDSALYLCASRSNGLAGANEQFFGPGTRLTVL.

The J gene is TRBJ1-5, the V gene TRBV28, with unresolved D. This CDR3 contains 16 residues. Germline V gene data show CDR1 as MDHEN and CDR2 as SYDVKM. Trimming shortened V by 1 base and J by 3 bases, and 13 bases separated the two germline ends. The CDR3 spells CASSLFSTEPNQPQHF. DNA of the CDR3: TGTGCCAGCAGTTTATTTTCAACTGAACCCAATCAGCCCCAGCATTTT.

This rearrangement joins TRBV29-1 to TRBJ2-7, with D uncertain. V was clipped by 0 bases and J by 1 base, with 10 bases between them. The CDR3 is made up of 14 amino acids. Germline CDR1 and CDR2: SQVTM and ANQGSEA. The CDR3 DNA reads as TGCAGCGTTGAAGACCCCGCCGGGTCCTACGAGCAGTACTTC. It encodes CSVEDPAGSYEQYF.